This passage covers 30 T cell receptor beta chains from one sample sequenced in a study of cytomegalovirus exposure and HLA in healthy donors. Sequenced by immunoSEQ multiplex PCR; TCRdb stores in-frame clones only, minus some. Of tens of thousands of clones in the sample, over 85% are singletons; the top ten hold less than 4%. Sequencing input: PBMCs. Receptors originate from a woman in her twenties or thirties in good health and CMV-seronegative.

J is TRBJ2-6 and V is TRBV5-6; D remains unclear. The CDR3 spans 14 residues. Germline lookup yields CDR1 SGHDT and CDR2 YYEEEE. V dropped 4 bases and J dropped 2 bases, with 7 bases sitting between them. This CDR3 reads CASSLPPGANVLTF. In nucleotides, the CDR3 is TGTGCCAGCAGCCTACCCCCTGGGGCCAACGTCCTGACTTTC.

J is TRBJ1-3 and V is TRBV4-2; D is undetermined. Germline CDR1 reads LGHNA; CDR2 reads YNFKEQ. The V end lost 0 bases, the J end lost 7 bases, and 13 bases lay between the germline ends. There are 15 residues in the CDR3. The CDR3 region is CASSQEGQNRNTIYF. The CDR3 DNA follows: TGTGCCAGCAGCCAAGAGGGCCAAAACCGGAACACCATATATTTT.

The CDR3 nucleotides read TGTGCCAGCAGTTACCTCCGCCGGGACAGGGAGTATGGCTACACCTTC. Protein: CASSYLRRDREYGYTF. The chain employs TRBV6-6 and TRBJ1-2, with 9 bases matching TRBD1. Germline CDR1 is MNHNY and CDR2 is SVGAGI (reference sequence). J lost 5 bases, V lost 2 bases, and 9 bases had no gene match. This CDR3 comprises 16 residues.

The chain couples TRBV19 to TRBJ1-1; TRBD1 agrees at 7 bases. With V trimmed by 5 bases and J by 2 bases, 11 bases remained unmatched. This CDR3 has 16 amino acids. The germline CDR1 and CDR2 sequences are LNHDA and SQIVND (reference sequence). CDR3 nucleotides: TGTGCCAGTAGTTGGGGGACAGCCTCTGCTAACACTGAAGCTTTCTTT. It is translated as CASSWGTASANTEAFF.

CDR3 residues: CASSSPGSAKNIQYF. CDR3 coding DNA: TGTGCCAGCAGTTCGCCGGGATCGGCCAAAAACATTCAGTACTTC. The genes are TRBV28 and TRBJ2-4; D is perhaps TRBD2 (5 bases). V gave up 4 bases and J gave up 1 base, with 11 bases separating them. Germline V gives CDR1 MDHEN, CDR2 SYDVKM. The CDR3 consists of 15 residues.

The chain has TRBV27 and TRBJ1-5; tentatively, D is TRBD1 (6 bases). The CDR3 spans 16 residues. Looked up from germline, CDR1 is MNHEY and CDR2 is SMNVEV (reference sequence). Trimming removed 6 bases from V and 2 bases from J, with 17 bases in between. This chain's CDR3 is CASSQGGAGRNQPQHF. The CDR3 bases are TGTGCCAGCAGCCAAGGGGGGGCCGGACGCAATCAGCCCCAGCATTTT.

CDR3 sequence (DNA): TGTGCCAGCAGCTTGTCCCTTAGGGGGACCGGGGAGCTGTTTTTT. It translates to CASSLSLRGTGELFF. V usage is TRBV5-6 and J usage is TRBJ2-2; possibly TRBD1 for D (6 bases). The CDR3 sequence is 15 residues long. CDR1 is SGHDT and CDR2 is YYEEEE in the germline V gene. Deletions cut 1 base from V and 5 bases from J, with 12 bases between.

The rearrangement links TRBV6-5 to TRBJ1-6; 10 nucleotides match TRBD1. CDR3 length: 14 residues. CDR1 MNHEY and CDR2 SVGAGI come from the germline V gene. V shed 6 bases and J 8 bases; nucleotides not matched to a gene: 4. For the CDR3, the DNA is TGTGCCAGCAGGACCGGGACAGGGGATTCACCCCTCCACTTT. Translated, it gives CASRTGTGDSPLHF.

The chain uses TRBV5-6 and TRBJ1-1; no clear D gene. Trimming pared 2 bases from V and 9 bases from J, leaving 8 bases between. This CDR3 has 11 residues. Germline V gene lookup returns CDR1 SGHDT and CDR2 YYEEEE. The CDR3 here is CASSFRGKAFF. The CDR3 DNA reads TGTGCCAGCAGCTTCCGGGGAAAAGCTTTCTTT.

The chain couples TRBV25-1 to TRBJ2-1; 7 bases match TRBD1. CDR1 is MGHDK and CDR2 is SYGVNS in the germline V gene. The CDR3 sequence is 15 residues long. Losses at the gene ends were 6 bases for V and 3 bases for J; bases not matched to a gene: 8. The CDR3 loop is CASSGVRDSYNEQFF. Written as DNA, the CDR3 is TGTGCCAGCAGCGGGGTCCGGGACAGCTACAATGAGCAGTTCTTC.

V is TRBV28 and J is TRBJ1-2; 7 positions match TRBD1. Germline values: CDR1 MDHEN, CDR2 SYDVKM. The CDR3 length is 16 residues. V lost 7 bases and J lost 4; bases outside the gene matches: 15. In nucleotides, the CDR3 is TGTGCCAGCATACCGCATGGTGTAGGGACAGCCTATGGCTACACCTTC. It translates to CASIPHGVGTAYGYTF.

The V and J genes are TRBV7-2 and TRBJ2-3; TRBD2 agrees at 14 bases. The CDR3 length is 17 residues. From germline, CDR1 is SGHTA and CDR2 FQGNSA. Trimming removed 4 bases from V and 1 base from J; junction bases left unmatched: 4. The CDR3 loop reads CASSSTSGGAGTDTQYF. The CDR3 nucleotides read TGTGCCAGCAGCTCGACTAGCGGGGGGGCCGGCACAGATACGCAGTATTTT.

The rearrangement uses TRBV5-1 and TRBJ2-5; D is possibly TRBD2 (6 bases). The germline gives CDR1 SGHRS, CDR2 YFSETQ. CDR3 size: 15 residues. Trimming pared 7 bases from V and 4 bases from J, leaving 20 bases between. In DNA, the CDR3 is TGCGCCAGCGCCCCCGGGGGAGGTAGGGTAGAGACCCAGTACTTC. Amino acid sequence: CASAPGGGRVETQYF.

In its sample, this clone was seen a few times. The genes are TRBV11-2 and TRBJ1-2; the D gene is possibly TRBD1 (5 bases). CDR3 length: 13 residues. CDR1 is SGHAT, CDR2 FQNNGV, per germline. V was trimmed by 4 bases and J by 6 bases, leaving 12 bases between them. The CDR3 DNA reads TGTGCCAGCAGCTCTTTGACAGCAAATGGCTACACCTTC. This codes for CASSSLTANGYTF. The full variable domain, its missing parts supplied by reference TRBV11-2 and TRBJ1-2, is EAGVAQSPRYKIIEKRQSVAFWCNPISGHATLYWYQQILGQGPKLLIQFQNNGVVDDSQLPKDRFSAERLKGVDSTLKIQPAKLEDSAVYLCASSSLTANGYTFGSGTRLTVV.

The chain recombines TRBV30 with TRBJ2-2, with 9 positions matching TRBD1. The V gene's germline CDR1 is GTSNPN and CDR2 SVGIG (reference sequence). Germline trimming cut 7 bases from V and 6 bases from J; bases unmatched to any gene: 12. The CDR3 covers 15 residues. The CDR3 nucleotides are TGTGCCTCCGCGACCCGGGACAGGGACGCCGGGGAGCTGTTTTTT. It is translated as CASATRDRDAGELFF.

The gene calls are TRBV7-2 and TRBJ1-5, with D possibly being TRBD1 (6 bases). Germline CDR1 and CDR2: SGHTA and FQGNSA. The V end was cut by 2 bases, the J end by 0 bases, with 11 bases between. There are 16 residues in the CDR3. The CDR3 sequence: CASSLRTANSNQPQHF. For the CDR3, the DNA is TGTGCCAGCAGCTTAAGGACAGCAAATAGCAATCAGCCCCAGCATTTT.

The chain is built from TRBV18 and TRBJ1-5, with 7 bases fitting TRBD1. Losses at the gene ends were 3 bases for V and 3 bases for J; bases not matched to a gene: 2. This CDR3 is built from 14 residues. The germline gives CDR1 KGHSH, CDR2 LQKENI. The CDR3, as DNA: TGTGCCAGCTCACCTGGGACAGACAATCAGCCCCAGCATTTT. Translating it yields CASSPGTDNQPQHF.

The rearrangement links TRBV9 to TRBJ1-5, with a weak D call TRBD1 (6 bases). The V and J ends lost 3 bases and 1 base respectively, with 11 bases between them. CDR1 is SGDLS and CDR2 is YYNGEE in the germline V gene. The CDR3 is made up of 15 amino acids. The CDR3 sequence: CASSALGQSNQPQHF. The CDR3 DNA is TGTGCCAGCAGCGCCCTCGGACAGAGCAATCAGCCCCAGCATTTT.

The V gene is TRBV5-5, the J gene TRBJ2-2, with D perhaps TRBD2 (6 bases). CDR1 is SGHKS, CDR2 YYEKEE, per germline (reference sequence). The V end lost 0 bases, the J end lost 0 bases, and 12 bases lay between the germline ends. This CDR3 is 17 amino acids long. CDR3 coding DNA: TGTGCCAGCAGCTTGGCCGGAGGGGACCCGAACACCGGGGAGCTGTTTTTT. Its translation is CASSLAGGDPNTGELFF.

The rearrangement links TRBV28 to TRBJ1-4; no reliable D call. There are 15 residues in the CDR3. Per the germline V gene, CDR1 is MDHEN and CDR2 is SYDVKM. Trimming removed 3 bases from V and 0 bases from J, with 8 bases in between. CDR3: CASSLYKATNEKLFF. The CDR3 DNA follows: TGTGCCAGCAGTTTGTACAAAGCAACTAATGAAAAACTGTTTTTT.

This chain joins TRBV30 and TRBJ2-7; 8 bases agree with TRBD1. Trimming took 1 base from V and 5 from J; bases not matched to a gene: 7. The germline gives CDR1 GTSNPN, CDR2 SVGIG (reference sequence). This CDR3 region has 14 residues. The CDR3 DNA is TGTGCCTGGAGTGCCGGACAGGGCATCGACGAGCAGTACTTC. Its translation is CAWSAGQGIDEQYF.

This clone was observed once. The CDR3 DNA sequence: TGTGCCAGCAGCTTAAAGAGGGACAGGGGTAATTATGGCTACACCTTC. It translates to CASSLKRDRGNYGYTF. V and J are TRBV7-9 and TRBJ1-2; 10 bases align to TRBD1. The CDR3 consists of 16 residues. Looked up from germline, CDR1 is SEHNR and CDR2 is FQNEAQ (reference sequence). V lost 2 bases and J lost 5; bases outside the gene matches: 8.

The V call is TRBV28, the J call TRBJ2-5; 9 positions match TRBD1. CDR3 size: 16 residues. Germline trimming cut 11 bases from V and 5 bases from J; bases unmatched to any gene: 18. Germline CDR1 reads MDHEN; CDR2 reads SYDVKM. The CDR3 sequence is CAVREAGTGNGETQYF. The CDR3 region has the DNA TGTGCCGTACGCGAAGCCGGGACAGGGAACGGTGAGACCCAGTACTTC.

The CDR3 DNA reads as TGTGCCAGCAGCCTTAGGGGGTGGGCAGATATCGGGGAGCTGTTTTTT. Translated, it gives CASSLRGWADIGELFF. The V and J genes are TRBV11-2 and TRBJ2-2; D perhaps matches TRBD1 (6 bases). CDR3 length: 16 residues. V gave up 5 bases and J gave up 7 bases, with 20 bases separating them. Germline values: CDR1 SGHAT, CDR2 FQNNGV.

This clone showed up just once. J is TRBJ2-3 and V is TRBV4-3; no reliable D call. This CDR3 region has 16 residues. The V gene's germline CDR1 is LGHNA and CDR2 YSLEER. V lost 0 bases, J lost 0 bases, and 10 bases lay in between. CDR3 in amino acids: CASSQDPASSTDTQYF. The CDR3 bases are TGCGCCAGCAGCCAAGATCCCGCGTCTAGCACAGATACGCAGTATTTT.

The chain carries TRBV7-2 and TRBJ2-2; 12 nucleotides line up with TRBD2. CDR1 and CDR2 (germline): SGHTA, FQGNSA. This CDR3 is 16 amino acids long. V lost 5 bases to trimming and J lost 6 bases; unmatched junction nucleotides: 7. This chain's CDR3 is CASSARLAGVAGELFF. In DNA form, the CDR3 reads TGTGCCAGCAGCGCCAGACTAGCGGGGGTGGCCGGGGAGCTGTTTTTT.

The chain links TRBV25-1 to TRBJ2-4, with a tentative D call TRBD1 (6 bases). There are 9 residues in the CDR3. The V end lost 10 bases, the J end lost 12 bases, and 10 bases lay between the germline ends. CDR1 and CDR2 (germline): MGHDK, SYGVNS. This chain's CDR3 is CAIMDSQYF. CDR3 sequence (DNA): TGTGCCATAATGGACAGTCAGTACTTC.

The chain uses TRBV18 and TRBJ1-1, with 9 bases aligning to TRBD1. Germline V gene sequence: CDR1 KGHSH, CDR2 LQKENI. V gave up 4 bases and J gave up 0 bases; unmatched junction bases: 3. CDR3 length: 15 residues. CDR3 in DNA: TGTGCCAGCTCACTACAGGGGGCATTGAACACTGAAGCTTTCTTT. Translated, it gives CASSLQGALNTEAFF.

This chain connects TRBV28 to TRBJ2-1, with 8 nucleotides matching TRBD2. The CDR3 runs 18 residues. Trimming removed 5 bases from V and 0 bases from J; junction bases left unmatched: 12. Germline V gene lookup returns CDR1 MDHEN and CDR2 SYDVKM. The CDR3 DNA reads TGTGCCAGCAGTACTAGCGGCAGTACCGAAAGCTCCTACAATGAGCAGTTCTTC. This sequence encodes CASSTSGSTESSYNEQFF.

J is TRBJ2-7 and V is TRBV15, with 10 bases matching TRBD1. Germline V gene data show CDR1 as LNHNV and CDR2 as YYDKDF (reference sequence). The junction had 1 base not matched to a gene; V was cut back by 1 base and J by 1 base. CDR3 length: 15 residues. The CDR3 coding sequence is TGTGCCACCAGCAGAGGGACAGGGGGATCCTACGAGCAGTACTTC. Translated: CATSRGTGGSYEQYF. The entire variable domain, with the rest obtained from reference TRBV15 and TRBJ2-7, is as follows: DAMVIQNPRYQVTQFGKPVTLSCSQTLNHNVMYWYQQKSSQAPKLLFHYYDKDFNNEADTPDNFQSRRPNTSFCFLDIRSPGLGDTAMYLCATSRGTGGSYEQYFGPGTRLTVT.